This paragraph reports one T cell receptor (beta chain). The data are from a study of blood T cell repertoires in COVID-19. About the research overall: Samples taken during acute and convalescent COVID-19 were collected in the United States, Italy and Spain. The cDNA or gDNA used as material had been derived from T cells, B-cell-depleted T cells, or PBMCs.

As originally analysed: How many nucleated cells were present was estimated from reference gene primer amplification. The protocol was immunoSEQ multiplex PCR, while the TCRdb copy is restricted to in-frame clones and leaves out a portion. Clone size and the V and J calls come from that table; the DNA yielded D and trimming. Of fewer than 200,000 clones in the sample, roughly 89% were seen once. The germline V gene encodes CDR1 SNHLY and CDR2 FYNNEI. The CDR3 covers 14 residues. Trimming cost V 2 bases and J 3 bases, with 11 bases left between them. The rearrangement joins TRBV2 to TRBJ2-7; possible D gene TRBD1, 6 bases. This clonotype was sampled from a woman aged 50 to 65 with acute or convalescent COVID-19. Sequencing was carried out using peripheral blood. The CDR3 bases are TGTGCCAGCAGTGAAAACAGGGACGGCTACGAGCAGTACTTC. Its protein product is CASSENRDGYEQYF.